Described below is a single TCR beta chain sequence and its context. The antigen it recognizes is unknown. Germline is not matched at one junction end, which may reflect a read error. The immunoSEQ Assay, a bias-controlled multiplex PCR, was used to amplify TCRbeta CDR3 regions from genomic DNA. The original methods were these. The number of nucleated cells in each sample was estimated from the amplification of reference gene primers within the assay. Sequence reads were collapsed and filtered to measure the absolute abundance of every unique TCRbeta CDR3 rearrangement. For each sample, productive Simpson clonality was calculated by taking the square root of Simpson's diversity index across productive rearrangements. TCRdb's version of the immuneACCESS table is confined to in-frame rearrangements and falls short of the full clone set. An unresolved V gene accounts for under half of the shortfall where checked; the remainder is of unknown origin. V, J and clone size derive from that table, while D and trimming were established from the DNA sequence. The sample data list 140,000 to 150,000 clones, and about 79% of these were observed just once. The ten largest clones take up about 10% of the sample.

Whole blood was collected in K2EDTA tubes by collaborating institutions according to the institutions' own protocols. For TCRbeta analysis, collaborator samples were shipped as frozen whole blood, as isolated PBMCs, or as DNA extracted from either sample type. The CDR3 has 14 amino acids, counting the end cysteine and phenylalanine. Solely the CDR3 DNA is kept, with 42 bases framed from the first base. CDR1 and CDR2 (MNHNS, SASEGT) derive from the germline V gene. The data derive from a study of blood T cell repertoires in COVID-19 (dated by TCRdb to between 2020 and 2021). Describing the broader study: Samples from collaborators originated in the United States, Italy and Spain and spanned both the acute and convalescent phases of COVID-19. The material from the prospective study consisted of cDNA or gDNA derived from T cells, B-cell-depleted T cells, or PBMCs. Subjects who had been exposed to COVID-19, were actively infected with it, or had recovered from it provided the deeply sampled blood TCRbeta repertoires that made up the dataset. The repertoires were released in a freely available public database meant as a resource for research on the immune response to SARS-CoV-2. The samples were drawn from two sources: the first 160 participants of the ongoing ImmuneRACE study, and 1,200 or so subjects contributed by 6 global collaborators. The sample metadata nearly always contained a de-identified subject ID, COVID-19 status, age in years and sex. HLA class I and class II types, where available, came from metadata supplied by the sample provider rather than from assay-based typing.

Broader findings and caveats from the paper: The amount of clinical and demographic metadata varied by source and participant and was provided uncurated.

The chain is assembled from TRBV6-1 and TRBJ2-5; 7 central nucleotides agree with TRBD1. The source of this sequence is a man aged 55 to 70 with active or convalescent COVID-19. Sample: peripheral blood. Here is the DNA: TGTGCCAGCAGCGAAGACAGGGTCTTGGAGACCCAGTACTTC. Translation gives CASSEDRVLETQYF.